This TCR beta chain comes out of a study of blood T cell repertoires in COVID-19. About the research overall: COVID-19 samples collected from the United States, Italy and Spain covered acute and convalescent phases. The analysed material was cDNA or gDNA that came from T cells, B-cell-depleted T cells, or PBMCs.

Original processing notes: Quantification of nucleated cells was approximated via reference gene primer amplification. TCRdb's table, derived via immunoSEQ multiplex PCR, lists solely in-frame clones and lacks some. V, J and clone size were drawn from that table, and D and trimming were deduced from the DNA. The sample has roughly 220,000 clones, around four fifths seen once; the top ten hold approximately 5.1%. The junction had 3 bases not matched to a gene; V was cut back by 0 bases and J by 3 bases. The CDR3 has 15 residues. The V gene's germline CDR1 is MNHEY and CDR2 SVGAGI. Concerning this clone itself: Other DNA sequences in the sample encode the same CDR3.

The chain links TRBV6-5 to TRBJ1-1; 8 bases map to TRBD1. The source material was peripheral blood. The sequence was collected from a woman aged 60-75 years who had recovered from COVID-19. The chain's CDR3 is CASSYSGQGDTEAFF. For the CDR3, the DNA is TGTGCCAGCAGTTACTCAGGACAGGGAGACACTGAAGCTTTCTTT.